These 11 T cell receptor beta chains were sequenced from one sample in a study of cytomegalovirus exposure and HLA in healthy donors. 60 Vbeta and 13 Jbeta primers were used in PCR. The method was immunoSEQ multiplex PCR; TCRdb's version includes in-frame clones alone and lacks a portion of them. The listing contains 45,000 to 55,000 clones. The sample comprised PBMCs. These receptor sequences come from a man aged 35 to 55 in good health and CMV-seropositive.

The V gene is TRBV11-2, the J gene TRBJ2-3; the match to TRBD1 covers 7 bases. The germline gives CDR1 SGHAT, CDR2 FQNNGV. The CDR3 is 15 amino acids. V was clipped by 5 bases and J by 4 bases; unmatched bases: 9. CDR3 bases: TGTGCCAGCAGCCCGAATGCTCAGGGGGCAGATACGCAGTATTTT. Its protein is CASSPNAQGADTQYF.

This chain joins TRBV11-3 and TRBJ2-5; 8 bases are shared with TRBD1. Germline V gives CDR1 SGHNT, CDR2 YENEEA. The CDR3 contains 15 residues. V lost 5 bases, J lost 5 bases, and 10 bases stayed unmatched. Written as DNA, the CDR3 is TGTGCCAGCAGCCACCGGACAGGGTTGGGGGAGACCCAGTACTTC. The encoded protein is CASSHRTGLGETQYF.

The chain employs TRBV5-1 and TRBJ2-5; the D is unclear. The J call is uncertain, as TRBJ2-7 better fits the DNA end. CDR1 and CDR2 (germline): SGHRS, YFSETQ. CDR3 size: 12 residues. CDR3 amino acids: CASSLNPYEQYF. CDR3 DNA sequence: TGCGCCAGCAGCTTGAACCCATACGAGCAGTACTTC.

The chain links TRBV18 to TRBJ2-1, with 10 nucleotides matching TRBD2. V was clipped by 4 bases and J by 2 bases; unmatched bases: 5. Germline loops: CDR1 KGHSH, CDR2 LQKENI. The length of the CDR3 is 16 residues. CDR3 DNA: TGTGCCAGCTCACTCCGGACTAGCGGAACCTACAATGAGCAGTTCTTC. It codes for CASSLRTSGTYNEQFF.

The chain carries TRBV30 and TRBJ2-3; the match to TRBD2 covers 12 bases. This CDR3 spans 13 amino acids. The germline CDR1 and CDR2 sequences are GTSNPN and SVGIG (reference sequence). Losses at the gene ends were 5 bases for V and 7 bases for J; bases not matched to a gene: 4. The CDR3 protein is CAWRTSGIHTQYF. CDR3 nucleotides: TGTGCCTGGCGGACTAGCGGGATACATACGCAGTATTTT.

The chain joins TRBV11-2 to TRBJ2-7; 8 bases line up with TRBD2. With V trimmed by 0 bases and J by 3 bases, 7 bases remained unmatched. Germline CDR1 is SGHAT and CDR2 is FQNNGV. CDR3 length: 16 residues. The CDR3 coding sequence is TGTGCCAGCAGCTTAGAATGGAGCGGGAGTGGCTACGAGCAGTACTTC. The encoded protein is CASSLEWSGSGYEQYF. The full variable domain, in which reference TRBV11-2 and TRBJ2-7 provide the parts outside the CDR3, is EAGVAQSPRYKIIEKRQSVAFWCNPISGHATLYWYQQILGQGPKLLIQFQNNGVVDDSQLPKDRFSAERLKGVDSTLKIQPAKLEDSAVYLCASSLEWSGSGYEQYFGPGTRLTVT.

The chain has TRBV11-1 and TRBJ2-5; TRBD2 matches at 11 bases. CDR1 and CDR2 from the germline V gene are SGHAT and FQDESV (reference sequence). The CDR3 totals 14 residues. Trimming took 8 bases from V and 2 from J; bases not matched to a gene: 4. Written as DNA, the CDR3 is TGTGCCAGCTGCAGACTAGCGGGGCAAGAGACCCAGTACTTC. Protein sequence: CASCRLAGQETQYF.

DNA for the CDR3: TGTGCCAGCAGCAAAGGTCGGAGGGTGGGGTACACTGAAGCTTTCTTT. This encodes CASSKGRRVGYTEAFF. V is TRBV21-1 and J is TRBJ1-1. TRBV21-1 is designated a pseudogene. The CDR3 is 16 residues long.

The gene calls are TRBV11-2 and TRBJ2-7, with D possibly TRBD2 on 6 matching bases. Deletions cut 4 bases from V and 2 bases from J, with 12 bases between. The CDR3 is made up of 14 amino acids. In germline, CDR1 is SGHAT, CDR2 FQNNGV. This CDR3 is CASSWDSSAYEQYF. Here the CDR3 DNA reads TGTGCCAGCAGCTGGGACTCGAGCGCCTACGAGCAGTACTTC. Supplemented by reference TRBV11-2 and TRBJ2-7, the full variable domain reads EAGVAQSPRYKIIEKRQSVAFWCNPISGHATLYWYQQILGQGPKLLIQFQNNGVVDDSQLPKDRFSAERLKGVDSTLKIQPAKLEDSAVYLCASSWDSSAYEQYFGPGTRLTVT.

The chain carries TRBV5-6 and TRBJ1-5; 11 bases are a match to TRBD1. Germline V gene data show CDR1 as SGHDT and CDR2 as YYEEEE. The V gene end was trimmed by 4 bases and the J gene end by 5 bases; junction bases not matched to a gene: 5. The CDR3 totals 15 residues. The CDR3 here is CASSLGTGGYQPQHF. The CDR3, as DNA: TGTGCCAGCAGCCTAGGGACAGGGGGGTATCAGCCCCAGCATTTT.

This chain connects TRBV6-5 to TRBJ2-3, with a weak D call TRBD2 (7 bases). The CDR3 length is 13 residues. CDR1 is MNHEY and CDR2 is SVGAGI in the germline V gene. V was clipped by 5 bases and J by 5 bases, with 11 bases between them. CDR3 DNA: TGTGCCAGCAGTGTAAGGGGGGGAGATACGCAGTATTTT. This codes for CASSVRGGDTQYF.